A single sample gave rise to the 2 T cell receptor beta chains below, sequenced in a study of human T cells and chemical hapten exposure. Time point specified: patch test 2, 6 weeks after DPC sensitization. Treatment specified: therapeutic diphenylcyclopropenone sensitization with weekly scalp DPC. TCRdb reprocessed the RACE reads with MiXCR, giving one entry per CDR3 protein. Among about 55,000 distinct CDR3 sequences listed, 9.5% to 10% were seen once. This specimen was whole blood, taken in connection with sensitization to the hapten diphenylcyclopropenone (DPC). The source is a woman in her forties or fifties with alopecia areata. Some clones in this sample may be carry-over from other donors' samples.

At least ten counts were recorded for this clonotype. V is TRBV7-9 and J is TRBJ1-2; D unresolved. CDR1 and CDR2 from the germline V gene are SEHNR and FQNEAQ (reference sequence). This CDR3 has 11 amino acids. V was cut by 7 bases and J by 3 bases, with 6 bases left in between. The CDR3, as DNA: TGTGCCAGCACCCTATACTATGGCTACACCTTC. Its protein product is CASTLYYGYTF.

J is TRBJ1-1 and V is TRBV4-1; D may be TRBD1 (5 bases). V was trimmed by 0 bases and J by 0 bases, leaving 14 bases between them. Germline lookup yields CDR1 MGHRA and CDR2 YSYEKL. This CDR3 comprises 17 residues. CDR3 coding DNA: TGCGCCAGCAGCCAAGACCCCCCAGGGACCATGAACACTGAAGCTTTCTTT. Protein: CASSQDPPGTMNTEAFF.